Presented here are 22 T cell receptor beta chains from one specimen sequenced in a study of regulatory T cells in long-lasting Graves disease. The time point here: newly diagnosed GD, antithyroid drugs for less than 3 months. From RNA extracted from PBMCs, the TCR library was made. Arm-PCR with iRepertoire HTBI primers amplified the CDR3 regions for these TCR beta libraries. MiXCR was run by TCRdb on the multiplex PCR reads, yielding one entry per CDR3 protein. The sample includes about 240,000 distinct CDR3 sequences, 20% seen only once; the top ten take around 14%. This specimen was peripheral blood mononuclear cells (PBMCs), taken at new diagnosis, from a patient treated with antithyroid drugs. The source of these receptors is a female donor with Graves disease.

This clonotype appeared many times. The chain uses TRBV6-5 and TRBJ1-1; no clear D gene. Trimming removed 3 bases from V and 0 bases from J, with 8 bases in between. Germline lookup yields CDR1 MNHEY and CDR2 SVGAGI. The CDR3 sequence is 14 residues long. The CDR3 bases are TGTGCCAGCAGTTATTCGGTAATGAACACTGAAGCTTTCTTT. Translation: CASSYSVMNTEAFF.

This sequence joins TRBV11-2 and TRBJ2-7; maybe TRBD1 (5 bases). Germline V gene lookup returns CDR1 SGHAT and CDR2 FQNNGV. The CDR3 runs 18 residues. Between the trimmed V and J ends, which lost 5 bases and 1 base, there was a span of 24 bases. Written as DNA, the CDR3 is TGTGCCAGCAGCGAAGCCTTCGAGGCAGGACACAGATCCTACGAGCAGTACTTC. It translates to CASSEAFEAGHRSYEQYF.

This clonotype showed up many times. The chain links TRBV6-5 to TRBJ2-2, with D uncertain. The CDR3 is 14 residues long. CDR1 is MNHEY and CDR2 is SVGAGI in the germline V gene. Trimming pared 3 bases from V and 3 bases from J, leaving 8 bases between. The CDR3, as DNA: TGTGCCAGCAGTTATGGCCGATACACCGGGGAGCTGTTTTTT. Protein product: CASSYGRYTGELFF.

This clonotype came up many times. This chain links TRBV6-2 or TRBV6-3 with TRBJ2-7; D is possibly TRBD1 (6 bases). The CDR3 extends over 12 amino acids. V was pared by 6 bases and J by 6 bases, with 12 bases between. Germline V gene sequence: CDR1 MNHEY, CDR2 SVGEGT. CDR3: CASSGQLLEQYF. The CDR3 DNA is TGTGCCAGCAGCGGACAGCTACTCGAGCAGTACTTC.

In regard to this clonotype: Its ends do not fully match the called genes, so a read error is possible. The genes are TRBV12-3 or TRBV12-4 and TRBJ2-1; possible D gene TRBD2, 5 bases. CDR3 length: 14 residues. For the CDR3, the DNA is TGTGCCGGCAGTGCCCATGGCGGGTACAATGGGCAGTTCTTC. Encoded protein: CAGSAHGGYNGQFF.

This clonotype was found many times. The chain uses TRBV20-1 and TRBJ2-2; 11 bases fit TRBD2. V shed 0 bases and J 7 bases; nucleotides not matched to a gene: 10. The CDR3 sequence is 17 residues long. From germline, CDR1 is DFQATT and CDR2 SNEGSKA (reference sequence). The CDR3 region has the DNA TGCAGTGCTAGAGATGGGCCTAGCGGGGGGACGGACGGGGAGCTGTTTTTT. The encoded protein is CSARDGPSGGTDGELFF.

The chain has TRBV6-2 or TRBV6-3 and TRBJ2-5, with 7 positions matching TRBD1. The J call is uncertain, as TRBJ2-1 better fits the DNA end. Germline V gene sequence: CDR1 MNHEY, CDR2 SVGEGT. This CDR3 comprises 13 residues. CDR3 protein: CASTGQFKNEQFF. The CDR3 bases are TGTGCCAGCACGGGACAGTTTAAGAATGAGCAGTTCTTC.

This clonotype has ten or more counts. The rearrangement joins TRBV2 to TRBJ2-7; D gene ambiguous. Germline assignment: CDR1 SNHLY and CDR2 FYNNEI. This CDR3 spans 12 amino acids. Trimming stripped 10 bases from V and 1 base from J, with 11 bases between. The CDR3 region is CAINDISYEQYF. CDR3 DNA: TGTGCCATCAACGACATATCCTACGAGCAGTACTTC.

The sample holds many counts of this clonotype. V and J are TRBV7-2 and TRBJ2-5; D may be TRBD1 (6 bases). Germline CDR1 SGHTA, CDR2 FQGNSA. V shed 3 bases and J shed 9 bases, with 14 bases lying between them. The CDR3 is made up of 13 amino acids. The CDR3 loop reads CASSLTGAPAQYF. The DNA for the CDR3 is TGTGCCAGCAGCTTGACAGGCGCCCCAGCCCAGTACTTC.

This clonotype was seen ten or more times. This chain uses TRBV7-9 with TRBJ1-1, with 8 bases aligning to TRBD1. The ends lost 2 bases at V and 11 bases at J; junction bases unmatched: 7. Germline lookup yields CDR1 SEHNR and CDR2 FQNEAQ (reference sequence). There are 13 residues in the CDR3. CDR3: CASSLQQGDVAFF. DNA for the CDR3: TGTGCCAGCAGCTTACAACAGGGGGACGTTGCTTTCTTT.

This clonotype was counted at least ten times. The chain uses TRBV20-1 and TRBJ2-5, with TRBD1 matching over 10 bases. This CDR3 is 14 amino acids long. V was pared by 3 bases and J by 1 base, with 2 bases of the junction left unmatched. Germline assignment: CDR1 DFQATT and CDR2 SNEGSKA (reference sequence). CDR3 sequence (DNA): TGCAGTGCTAGGGGGGACAGGGGCCAAGAGACCCAGTACTTC. This translates into CSARGDRGQETQYF.

The table lists this clonotype with many counts. The chain employs TRBV7-2 and TRBJ1-1; no clear D gene. The CDR3 covers 15 residues. Trimming left V 1 base short and J 0 bases short, with 9 bases between. Per the germline V gene, CDR1 is SGHTA and CDR2 is FQGNSA. CDR3 bases: TGTGCCAGCAGCTTAGAGTCTGTGATGAACACTGAAGCTTTCTTT. Amino acid sequence: CASSLESVMNTEAFF.

The genes are TRBV30 and TRBJ1-2; D call uncertain. Germline CDR1 is GTSNPN and CDR2 is SVGIG (reference sequence). Deletions cut 2 bases from V and 2 bases from J, with 6 bases between. This CDR3 has 12 amino acids. As DNA, the CDR3 is TGTGCCTGGAGTCGGCAGAACTATGGCTACACCTTC. Its protein product is CAWSRQNYGYTF.

This clonotype was seen ten or more times. This chain uses TRBV12-3 or TRBV12-4 with TRBJ1-5; D is perhaps TRBD1 (6 bases). V was cut by 0 bases and J by 8 bases, with 11 bases left in between. The CDR3 runs to 14 residues. CDR3 sequence reads: CASSLAQGGEPQHF. CDR3 nucleotides: TGTGCCAGCAGTTTAGCACAGGGTGGAGAGCCCCAGCATTTT.

A note on this clonotype: An end of the junction differs from the germline gene, which may be a read error. The genes are TRBV5-1 and TRBJ1-4, with D hard to call. Germline V gene lookup returns CDR1 SGHRS and CDR2 YFSETQ. This CDR3 region has 15 residues. The CDR3 nucleotides are TGCACCAGCAGCTTGTTGGGAAAACCTAATGAAAAACTGTTTTTT. Protein product: CTSSLLGKPNEKLFF.

The chain recombines TRBV20-1 with TRBJ2-7; D unresolved. Trimming took 5 bases from V and 1 from J, leaving 9 bases between them. There are 12 residues in the CDR3. Germline CDR1 reads DFQATT; CDR2 reads SNEGSKA (reference sequence). Here the CDR3 DNA reads TGCAGTGCTTCTAGTCTTTCCTACGAGCAGTACTTC. Translating gives CSASSLSYEQYF.

V is TRBV7-2 and J is TRBJ2-3, with TRBD2 identical over 12 bases. The CDR3 is 18 amino acids. Germline V gene lookup returns CDR1 SGHTA and CDR2 FQGNSA. V trimming: 5 bases; J trimming: 0 bases; junction bases outside the gene matches: 9. The CDR3 DNA reads TGTGCCAGCAGCCCGCGGCTAGCGGGGGGGCCGAGCACAGATACGCAGTATTTT. Translated, it gives CASSPRLAGGPSTDTQYF.

This clonotype was seen at least ten times. The chain carries TRBV5-4 and TRBJ2-1; 10 bases match TRBD2. V trimming: 4 bases; J trimming: 5 bases; junction bases outside the gene matches: 12. The CDR3 consists of 17 residues. The V gene's germline CDR1 is SGHNT and CDR2 YYREEE (reference sequence). CDR3 region: CASSPGIGLAGDNEQFF. The CDR3 nucleotides read TGTGCCAGCAGCCCCGGGATCGGGCTAGCGGGGGACAATGAGCAGTTCTTC.

In this sample, this clonotype turned up many times. V and J are TRBV7-2 and TRBJ2-5, with D possibly matching TRBD1 (7 bases). Trimming shortened V by 8 bases and J by 5 bases, and 15 bases separated the two germline ends. The CDR3 loop spans 13 amino acids. CDR1 and CDR2 (germline): SGHTA, FQGNSA. The CDR3 nucleotides are TGTGCCAGCGGAAAACAGGGGAGGGAGACCCAGTACTTC. This translates into CASGKQGRETQYF.

This clonotype occurred many times. The rearrangement links TRBV20-1 to TRBJ2-2, with a weak D call TRBD1 (6 bases). The V gene lost 3 bases and the J gene lost 5 bases, with 13 bases spanning the gap. This CDR3 contains 14 residues. CDR1 is DFQATT, CDR2 SNEGSKA, per germline (reference sequence). CDR3 in amino acids: CSASRNRETGELFF. In DNA form, the CDR3 reads TGCAGTGCTAGTCGGAACAGGGAAACCGGGGAGCTGTTTTTT.

With regard to this clonotype: Since a much larger clone is just one base distant, this may be a read error. This chain links TRBV5-1 with TRBJ2-5, with D hard to call. With 0 bases removed from V and 4 bases from J, the gap between germline ends came to 13 bases. CDR3 length: 15 amino acids. Germline lookup yields CDR1 SGHRS and CDR2 YFSETQ. CDR3 sequence reads: CASSLAPTDPETQYF. The CDR3 DNA sequence: TGCGCCAGCAGCTTGGCACCTACGGACCCAGAGACCCAGTACTTC.

This clonotype was recorded many times. The V and J genes are TRBV11-2 and TRBJ2-6, with D hard to call. CDR3 size: 16 residues. The V end was cut by 5 bases, the J end by 2 bases, with 13 bases between. The germline V gene encodes CDR1 SGHAT and CDR2 FQNNGV. CDR3 loop: CASSPINYAGANVLTF. DNA of the CDR3: TGTGCCAGCAGCCCCATCAATTACGCTGGGGCCAACGTCCTGACTTTC.